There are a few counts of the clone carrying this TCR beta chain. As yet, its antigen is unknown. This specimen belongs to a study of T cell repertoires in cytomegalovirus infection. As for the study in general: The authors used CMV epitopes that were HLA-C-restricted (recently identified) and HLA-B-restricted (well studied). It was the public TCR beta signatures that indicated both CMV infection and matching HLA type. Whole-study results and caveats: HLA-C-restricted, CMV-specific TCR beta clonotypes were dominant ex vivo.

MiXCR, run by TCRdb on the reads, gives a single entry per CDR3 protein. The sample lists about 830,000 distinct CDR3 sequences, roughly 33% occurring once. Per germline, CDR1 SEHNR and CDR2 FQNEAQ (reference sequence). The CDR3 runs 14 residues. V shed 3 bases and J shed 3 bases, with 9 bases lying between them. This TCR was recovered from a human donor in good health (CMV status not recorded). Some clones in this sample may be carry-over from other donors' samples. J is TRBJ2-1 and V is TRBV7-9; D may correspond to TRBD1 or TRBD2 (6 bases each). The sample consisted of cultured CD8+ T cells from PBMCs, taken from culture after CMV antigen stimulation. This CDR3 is CASSFGGLYNEQFF. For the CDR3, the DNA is TGTGCCAGCAGCTTCGGGGGCCTCTACAATGAGCAGTTCTTC.